This T cell receptor (beta chain) was sequenced for a study of response to subunit inactivated influenza vaccine listed by TCRdb under 2018. Regarding the complete study: To follow how T cells responded to a trivalent subunit inactivated influenza vaccine, the researchers relied on deep quantitative profiling of the T cell receptor repertoire.

Library generation was performed with RT-PCR. These reads were obtained on an Illumina HiSeq 2500. TCRdb handled the public reads itself, with Q25 trimming in fastp and clone calling in MiXCR, and kept productive beta chains. Identical CDR3 proteins give one entry, which carries the most common genes and DNA. This sample lists roughly 630,000 distinct CDR3 sequences; 14% were detected once. Of the sample, less than 9% is held by the ten largest clones. Results the study describes overall, beyond this receptor: The authors proposed that each seasonal influenza vaccination may bring in only a limited number of new T cells.

With respect to this clonotype: Its target antigen remains unknown. Base qualities were left out, and no much larger clone turns up one base away.

The sequence was obtained from a man between 50 and 59 years old who received an inactivated influenza vaccine. Donor details come from another sample of the same person, matched by shared clones. Sequences were derived from PBMCs from blood, sampled around 15 days before vaccination.

The CDR3 here reads CSAVLGFSADTQYF. At the DNA level, the sequence is TGCAGTGCCGTACTAGGTTTTTCCGCAGATACGCAGTATTTT. The chain is assembled from TRBV20-1 and TRBJ2-3; a tentative D match to TRBD2 spans 5 bases. The germline V gene (reference sequence) provides CDR1 DFQATT and CDR2 SNEGSKA. The CDR3 numbers 14 residues from cysteine through phenylalanine. Here the CDR3 DNA is all that survives: 42 bases in frame from base 1. V sheds 6 bases and J sheds 4 bases, leaving 17 bases between their ends.